This TCR beta chain derives from a study of shared clonotypes between healthy human individuals. CDR3 length: 16 residues. Trimming took 1 base from V and 3 from J; bases not matched to a gene: 3. Germline loops: CDR1 GTSNPN, CDR2 SVGIG (reference sequence). Cells designated naive CD8 were CD45RO-negative and were positively selected for CCR7, with terminally differentiated effector memory CD45RA+ cells excluded. This table comes from immunoSEQ multiplex PCR, and its TCRdb copy is limited to in-frame clones, with some not included. Of millions of clones in the sample, about 95% are singletons; the top ten hold roughly 1.1%.

The material sequenced was naive CD8+ T cells sorted from blood. The chain carries TRBV30 and TRBJ2-1, with 13 bases aligning to TRBD2. The TCR originated in a man younger than 35 in good health. The DNA for the CDR3 is TGTGCCTGGAGTGAAGGGACTAGCGGGAACTACAATGAGCAGTTCTTC. It encodes CAWSEGTSGNYNEQFF.